This T cell receptor beta chain was recovered during a study of T cells after yellow fever vaccination. Study results and limitations: Researchers cautioned that FACS-sorted repertoires could harbor abundant clonotypes contaminating from the bulk population. Clonotypes appearing in both CD4 and CD8 compartments existed, and their share was small.

CDR3 length: 18 residues. Germline assignment: CDR1 MNHEY and CDR2 SVGEGT. V dropped 3 bases and J dropped 0 bases, with 15 bases sitting between them. From the 5' RACE reads, TCRdb called clonotypes with MiXCR, one entry per CDR3 protein. In the table there are some 400,000 distinct CDR3 sequences, roughly a sixth of which are singletons. This clonotype was counted only a few times. Its antigen is unknown. The clonotype originates from a man between 18 and 35 years old who received the YFV17D yellow fever vaccine. Sequencing used PBMCs, obtained before the yellow fever booster vaccination. The gene calls are TRBV6-2 or TRBV6-3 and TRBJ1-6; tentative D call: TRBD1 (6 bases). The CDR3 here is CASSYVPGHRSYNSPLHF. CDR3 nucleotides: TGTGCCAGCAGTTATGTCCCGGGACACCGCTCCTATAATTCACCCCTCCACTTT.